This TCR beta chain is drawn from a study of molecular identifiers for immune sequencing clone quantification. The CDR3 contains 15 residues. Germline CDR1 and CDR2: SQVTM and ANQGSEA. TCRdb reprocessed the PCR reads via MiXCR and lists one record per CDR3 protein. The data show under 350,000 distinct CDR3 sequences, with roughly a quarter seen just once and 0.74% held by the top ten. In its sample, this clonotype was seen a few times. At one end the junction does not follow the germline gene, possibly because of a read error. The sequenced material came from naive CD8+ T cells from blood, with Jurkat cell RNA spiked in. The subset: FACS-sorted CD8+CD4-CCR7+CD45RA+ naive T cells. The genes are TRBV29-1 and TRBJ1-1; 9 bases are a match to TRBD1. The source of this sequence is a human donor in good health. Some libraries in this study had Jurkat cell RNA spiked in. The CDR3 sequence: CSVKQQGAFDTEASF. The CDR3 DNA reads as TGCAGCGTTAAACAACAGGGGGCTTTTGACACTGAAGCTTCCTTT.